Detailed here is one T cell receptor beta chain. Its antigen remains unknown. The record originates from a study of beta chain features in type 1 diabetes. Study-level findings and limits: All four CD4+ subsets of Type 1 diabetes patients contained TCRB CDR3s that were moderately but significantly shorter. The study found that naive, central memory and Treg TCRB repertoires appeared more similar in patients than in healthy donors.

Investigators reverse transcribed all isolated RNA, so they sequenced expressed TCRB transcripts. Measured with immunoSEQ multiplex PCR; TCRdb has only the in-frame clones, and not every one. The repertoire includes hundreds of thousands of clones, roughly an eighth of them detected once, and 0.03% to 0.04% sits in the top ten. CDR1 and CDR2 (germline): GTSNPN, SVGIG (reference sequence). CDR3 size: 11 residues. Trimming removed 5 bases from V and 4 bases from J; junction bases left unmatched: 0. The genes are TRBV30 and TRBJ1-2; 8 nucleotides line up with TRBD1. What was sequenced was naive CD4+ T cells from blood. This clonotype was obtained from a man between 18 and 35 years old with type 1 diabetes. The CDR3 DNA follows: TGTGCCTGGGACAGGGGCTATGGCTACACCTTC. It encodes CAWDRGYGYTF. Full variable domain (remainder filled in from reference TRBV30 and TRBJ1-2): SQTIHQWPATLVQPVGSPLSLECTVEGTSNPNLYWYRQAAGRGLQLLFYSVGIGQISSEVPQNLSASRPQDRQFILSSKKLLLSDSGFYLCAWDRGYGYTFGSGTRLTVV.